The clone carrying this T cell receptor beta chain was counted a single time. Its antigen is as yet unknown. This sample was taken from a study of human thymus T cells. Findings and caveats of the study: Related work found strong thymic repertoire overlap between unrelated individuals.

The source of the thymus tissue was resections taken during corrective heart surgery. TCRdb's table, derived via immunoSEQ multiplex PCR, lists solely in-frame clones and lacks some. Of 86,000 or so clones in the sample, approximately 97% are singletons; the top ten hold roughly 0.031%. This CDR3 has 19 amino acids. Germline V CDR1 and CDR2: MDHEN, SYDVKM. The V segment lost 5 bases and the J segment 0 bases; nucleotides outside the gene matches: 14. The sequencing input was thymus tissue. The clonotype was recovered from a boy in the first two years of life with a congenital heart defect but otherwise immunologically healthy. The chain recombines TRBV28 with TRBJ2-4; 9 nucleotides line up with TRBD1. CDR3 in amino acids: CASSGRDRVPLIAKNIQYF. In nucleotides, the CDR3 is TGTGCCAGCAGTGGACGGGACAGGGTCCCCCTAATAGCCAAAAACATTCAGTACTTC.